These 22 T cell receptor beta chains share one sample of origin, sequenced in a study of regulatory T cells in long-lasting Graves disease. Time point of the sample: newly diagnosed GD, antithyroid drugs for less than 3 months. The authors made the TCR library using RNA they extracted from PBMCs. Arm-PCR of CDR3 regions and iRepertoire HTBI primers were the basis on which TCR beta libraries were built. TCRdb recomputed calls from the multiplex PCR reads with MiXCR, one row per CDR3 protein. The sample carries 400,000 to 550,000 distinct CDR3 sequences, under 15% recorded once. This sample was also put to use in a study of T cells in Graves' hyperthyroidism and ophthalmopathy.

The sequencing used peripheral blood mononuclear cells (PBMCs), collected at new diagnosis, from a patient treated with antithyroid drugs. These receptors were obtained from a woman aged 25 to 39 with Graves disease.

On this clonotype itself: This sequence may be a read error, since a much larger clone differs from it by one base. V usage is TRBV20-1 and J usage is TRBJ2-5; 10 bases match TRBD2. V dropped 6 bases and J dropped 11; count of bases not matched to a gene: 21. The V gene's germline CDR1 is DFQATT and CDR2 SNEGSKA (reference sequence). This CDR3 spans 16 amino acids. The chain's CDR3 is CSAQMRTSGTYNEQYF. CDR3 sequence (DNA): TGCAGTGCCCAAATGAGGACTAGCGGCACCTACAATGAGCAGTACTTC.

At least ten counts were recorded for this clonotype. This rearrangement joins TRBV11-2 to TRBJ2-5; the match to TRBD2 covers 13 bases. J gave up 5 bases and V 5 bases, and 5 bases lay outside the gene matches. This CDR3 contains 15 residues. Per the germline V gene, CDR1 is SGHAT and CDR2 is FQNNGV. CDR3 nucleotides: TGTGCCAGCAGCCCACGGACTAGCGGGAGCGAGACCCAGTACTTC. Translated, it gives CASSPRTSGSETQYF.

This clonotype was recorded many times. In nucleotides, the CDR3 is TGTGCCAGCAGTTACGGGACAGCAGGTGGCTACACCTTC. It is translated as CASSYGTAGGYTF. This chain links TRBV6-5 with TRBJ1-2; TRBD1 aligns across 7 bases. The CDR3 has 13 amino acids. V trimming: 2 bases; J trimming: 7 bases; junction bases outside the gene matches: 4. From germline, CDR1 is MNHEY and CDR2 SVGAGI.

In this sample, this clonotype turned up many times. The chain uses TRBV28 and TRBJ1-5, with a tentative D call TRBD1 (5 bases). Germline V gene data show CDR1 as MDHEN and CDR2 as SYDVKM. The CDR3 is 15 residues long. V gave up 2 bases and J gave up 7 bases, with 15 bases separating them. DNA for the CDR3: TGTGCCAGCAGTTTAATCGGATCTGAGGGGCAGCCCCAGCATTTT. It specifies CASSLIGSEGQPQHF.

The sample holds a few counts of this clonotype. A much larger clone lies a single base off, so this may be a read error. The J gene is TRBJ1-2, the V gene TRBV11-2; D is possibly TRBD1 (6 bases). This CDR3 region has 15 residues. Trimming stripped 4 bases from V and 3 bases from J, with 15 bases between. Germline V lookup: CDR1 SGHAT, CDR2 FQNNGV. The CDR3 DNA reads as TGTGCCAGCAGCTCCTACAGGGACGAGTACTATGGCTACACCTTC. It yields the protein CASSSYRDEYYGYTF.

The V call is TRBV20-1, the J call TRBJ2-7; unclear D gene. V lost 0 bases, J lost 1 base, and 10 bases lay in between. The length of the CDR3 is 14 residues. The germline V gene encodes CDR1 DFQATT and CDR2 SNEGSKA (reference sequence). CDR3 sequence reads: CSAREVAVSYEQYF. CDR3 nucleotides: TGCAGTGCTAGAGAGGTTGCAGTTTCCTACGAGCAGTACTTC.

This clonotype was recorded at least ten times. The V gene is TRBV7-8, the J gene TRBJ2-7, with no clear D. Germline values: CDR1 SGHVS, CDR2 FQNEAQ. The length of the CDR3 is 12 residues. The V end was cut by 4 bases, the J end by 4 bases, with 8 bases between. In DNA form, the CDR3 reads TGTGCCAGCAGCTGGCGCGAGTACGAGCAGTACTTC. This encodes CASSWREYEQYF.

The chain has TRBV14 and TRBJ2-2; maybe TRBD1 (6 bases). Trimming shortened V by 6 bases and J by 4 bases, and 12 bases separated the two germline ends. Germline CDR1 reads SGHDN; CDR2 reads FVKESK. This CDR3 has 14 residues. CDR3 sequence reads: CASSHRVITGELFF. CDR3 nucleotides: TGTGCCAGCAGTCACAGGGTCATCACCGGGGAGCTGTTTTTT.

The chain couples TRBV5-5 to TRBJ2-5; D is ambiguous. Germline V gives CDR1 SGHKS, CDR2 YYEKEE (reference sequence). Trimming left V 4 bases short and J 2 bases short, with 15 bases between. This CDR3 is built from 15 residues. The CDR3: CASSLVPASQETQYF. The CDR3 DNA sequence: TGTGCCAGCAGCCTGGTTCCAGCCTCACAAGAGACCCAGTACTTC.

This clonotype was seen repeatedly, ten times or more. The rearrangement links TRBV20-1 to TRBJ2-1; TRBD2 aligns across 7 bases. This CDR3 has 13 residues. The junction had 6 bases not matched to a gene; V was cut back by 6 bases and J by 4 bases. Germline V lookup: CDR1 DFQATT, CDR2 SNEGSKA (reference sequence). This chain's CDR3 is CSARTSRYNEQFF. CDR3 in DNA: TGCAGTGCCCGGACTAGTCGGTACAATGAGCAGTTCTTC.

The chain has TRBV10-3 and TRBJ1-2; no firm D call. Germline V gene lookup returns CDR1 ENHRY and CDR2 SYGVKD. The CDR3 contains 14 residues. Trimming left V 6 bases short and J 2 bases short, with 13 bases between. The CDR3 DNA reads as TGTGCCATCAGGAGCGAGGCTCCCAACTATGGCTACACCTTC. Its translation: CAIRSEAPNYGYTF.

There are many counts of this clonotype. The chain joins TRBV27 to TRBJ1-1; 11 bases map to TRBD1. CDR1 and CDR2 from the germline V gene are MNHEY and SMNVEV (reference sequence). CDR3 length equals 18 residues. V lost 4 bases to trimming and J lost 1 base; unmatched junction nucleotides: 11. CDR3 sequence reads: CASSSRTGTGGWNTEAFF. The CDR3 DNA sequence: TGTGCCAGCAGTTCAAGAACCGGGACAGGGGGTTGGAACACTGAAGCTTTCTTT.

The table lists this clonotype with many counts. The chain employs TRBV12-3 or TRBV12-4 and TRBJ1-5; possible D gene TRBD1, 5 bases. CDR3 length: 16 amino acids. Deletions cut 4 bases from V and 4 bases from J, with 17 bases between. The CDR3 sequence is CASSWEGIGGNQPQHF. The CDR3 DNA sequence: TGTGCCAGCAGTTGGGAGGGGATCGGGGGAAATCAGCCCCAGCATTTT.

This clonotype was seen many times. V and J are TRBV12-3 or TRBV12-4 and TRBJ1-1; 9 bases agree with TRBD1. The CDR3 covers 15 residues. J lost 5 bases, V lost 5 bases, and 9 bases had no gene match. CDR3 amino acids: CASSLRTGARTEAFF. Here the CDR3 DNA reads TGTGCCAGCAGTCTGCGGACAGGGGCGAGGACTGAAGCTTTCTTT.

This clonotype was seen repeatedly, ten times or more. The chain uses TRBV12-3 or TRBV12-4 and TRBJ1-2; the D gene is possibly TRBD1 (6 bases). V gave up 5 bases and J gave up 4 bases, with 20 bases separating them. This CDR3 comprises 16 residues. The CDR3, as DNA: TGTGCCAGCAGTCTGCTAGAACAGGGAGGCCTCTATGGCTACACCTTC. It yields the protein CASSLLEQGGLYGYTF.

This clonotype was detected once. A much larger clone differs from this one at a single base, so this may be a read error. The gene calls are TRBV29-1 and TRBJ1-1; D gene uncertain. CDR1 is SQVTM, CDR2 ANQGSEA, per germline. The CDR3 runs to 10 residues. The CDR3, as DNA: TGCAGCGTTGGCGGCACTGAAGCTCTCTTT. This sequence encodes CSVGGTEALF.

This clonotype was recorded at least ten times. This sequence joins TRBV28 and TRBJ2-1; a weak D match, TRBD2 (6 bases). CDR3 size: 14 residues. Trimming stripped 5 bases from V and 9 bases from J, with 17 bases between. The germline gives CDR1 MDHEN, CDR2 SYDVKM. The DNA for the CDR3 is TGTGCCAGCAGTGGTCAGGACCCGGGAGTTGAGCAGTTCTTC. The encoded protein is CASSGQDPGVEQFF.

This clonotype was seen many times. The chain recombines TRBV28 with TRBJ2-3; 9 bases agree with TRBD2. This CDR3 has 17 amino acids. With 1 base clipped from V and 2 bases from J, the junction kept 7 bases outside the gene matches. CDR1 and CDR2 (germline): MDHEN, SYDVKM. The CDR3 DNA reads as TGTGCCAGCAGTTTATTTGGCGGGAGGGCTCCCACAGATACGCAGTATTTT. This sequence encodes CASSLFGGRAPTDTQYF.

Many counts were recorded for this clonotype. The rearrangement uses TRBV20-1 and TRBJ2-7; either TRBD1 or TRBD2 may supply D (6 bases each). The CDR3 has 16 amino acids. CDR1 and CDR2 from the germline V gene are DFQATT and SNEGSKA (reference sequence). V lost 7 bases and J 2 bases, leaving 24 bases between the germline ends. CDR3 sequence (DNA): TGCAGTGTTATTCCCAGAGGGTGGGGGGCGGCCTACGAGCAGTACTTC. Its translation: CSVIPRGWGAAYEQYF.

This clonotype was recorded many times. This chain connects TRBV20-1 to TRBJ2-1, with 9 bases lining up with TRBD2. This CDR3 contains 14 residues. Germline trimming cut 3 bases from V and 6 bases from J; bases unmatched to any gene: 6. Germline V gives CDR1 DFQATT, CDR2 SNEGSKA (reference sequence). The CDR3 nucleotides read TGCAGTGCTAGTAGTCTAGCGGGATCCAATGAGCAGTTCTTC. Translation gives CSASSLAGSNEQFF.

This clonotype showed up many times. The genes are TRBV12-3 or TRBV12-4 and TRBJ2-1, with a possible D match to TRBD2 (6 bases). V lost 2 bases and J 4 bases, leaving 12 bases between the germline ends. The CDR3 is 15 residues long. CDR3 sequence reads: CASSLKSSVYNEQFF. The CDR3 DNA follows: TGTGCCAGCAGTTTAAAGTCTAGCGTTTACAATGAGCAGTTCTTC.

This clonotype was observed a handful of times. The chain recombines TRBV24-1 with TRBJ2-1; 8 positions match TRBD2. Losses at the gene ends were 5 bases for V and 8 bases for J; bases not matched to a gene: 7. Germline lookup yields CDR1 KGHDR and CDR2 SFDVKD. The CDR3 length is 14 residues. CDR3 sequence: CATSAQRESYEQFF. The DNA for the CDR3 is TGTGCCACCAGTGCCCAGCGGGAGAGCTATGAGCAGTTCTTC.